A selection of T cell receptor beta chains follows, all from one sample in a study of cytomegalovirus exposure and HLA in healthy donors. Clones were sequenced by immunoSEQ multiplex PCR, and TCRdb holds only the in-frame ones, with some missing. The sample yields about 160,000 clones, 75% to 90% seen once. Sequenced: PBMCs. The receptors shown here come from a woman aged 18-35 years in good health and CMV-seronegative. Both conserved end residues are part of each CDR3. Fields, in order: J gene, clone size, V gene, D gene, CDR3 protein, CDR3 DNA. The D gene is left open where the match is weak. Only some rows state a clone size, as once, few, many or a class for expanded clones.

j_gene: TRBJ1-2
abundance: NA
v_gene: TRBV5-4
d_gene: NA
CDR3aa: CASSLEREVYGYTF
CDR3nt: TGTGCCAGCAGCTTGGAACGGGAAGTCTATGGCTACACCTTC

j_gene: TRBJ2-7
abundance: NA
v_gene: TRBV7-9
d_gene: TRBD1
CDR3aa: CASSPQGAGEQYF
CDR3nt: TGTGCCAGCAGCCCCCAGGGGGCAGGCGAGCAGTACTTC

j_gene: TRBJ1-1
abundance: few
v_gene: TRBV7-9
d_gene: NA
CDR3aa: CASSLARGFTEAFF
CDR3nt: TGTGCCAGCAGCTTAGCGCGGGGGTTCACTGAAGCTTTCTTT

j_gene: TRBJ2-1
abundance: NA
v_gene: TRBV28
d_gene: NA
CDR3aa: CASSFSVYNEQFF
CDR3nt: TGTGCCAGCAGTTTCAGCGTTTACAATGAGCAGTTCTTC

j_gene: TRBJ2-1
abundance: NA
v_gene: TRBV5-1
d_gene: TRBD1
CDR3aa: CASSLVAGQGYNEQFF
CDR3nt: TGCGCCAGCAGCTTGGTTGCCGGACAGGGCTACAATGAGCAGTTCTTC

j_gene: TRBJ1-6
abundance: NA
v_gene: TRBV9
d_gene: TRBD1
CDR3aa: CASTPDRGYNSPLHF
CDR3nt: TGTGCCAGCACCCCCGACAGGGGTTACAATTCACCCCTCCACTTT

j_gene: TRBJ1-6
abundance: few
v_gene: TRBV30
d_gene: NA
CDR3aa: CAWGRMREGGSPLHF
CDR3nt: TGTGCCTGGGGTAGGATGAGGGAGGGGGGATCACCCCTCCACTTT

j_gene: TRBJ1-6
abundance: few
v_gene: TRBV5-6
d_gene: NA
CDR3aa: CASSHRPDGGGNSPLHF
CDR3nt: TGTGCCAGCAGCCACCGTCCCGATGGGGGGGGTAATTCACCCCTCCACTTT

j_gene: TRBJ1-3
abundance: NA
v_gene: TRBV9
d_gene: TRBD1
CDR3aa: CASSVAPDRGNTIYF
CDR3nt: TGTGCCAGCAGCGTAGCTCCGGACAGGGGAAACACCATATATTTT

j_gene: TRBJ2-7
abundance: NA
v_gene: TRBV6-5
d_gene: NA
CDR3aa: CASQRGVSYEQYF
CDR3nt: TGTGCCAGCCAACGAGGCGTTTCCTACGAGCAGTACTTC

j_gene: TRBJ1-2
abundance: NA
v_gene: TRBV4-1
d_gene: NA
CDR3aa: CASSQDEAQGNYGYTF
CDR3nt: TGCGCCAGCAGCCAAGATGAGGCTCAAGGAAACTATGGCTACACCTTC

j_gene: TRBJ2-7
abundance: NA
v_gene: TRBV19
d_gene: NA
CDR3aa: CASRSGTYEQYF
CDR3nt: TGTGCCAGTAGGAGCGGAACCTACGAGCAGTACTTC

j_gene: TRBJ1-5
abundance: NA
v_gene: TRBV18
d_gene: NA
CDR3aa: CASSAYAGDNQPQHF
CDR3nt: TGTGCCAGCTCGGCCTACGCAGGGGATAATCAGCCCCAGCATTTT

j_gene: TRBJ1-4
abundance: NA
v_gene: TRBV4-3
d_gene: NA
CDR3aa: CASSQAIRDNRFLFF
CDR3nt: TGCGCCAGCAGCCAGGCTATCCGGGACAACAGGTTTTTGTTTTTT

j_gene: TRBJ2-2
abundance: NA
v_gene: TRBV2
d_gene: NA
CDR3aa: CASTGGLAGELFF
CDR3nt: TGTGCCAGCACCGGGGGGCTCGCCGGGGAGCTGTTTTTT

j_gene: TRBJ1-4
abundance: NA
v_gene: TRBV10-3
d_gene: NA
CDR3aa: CAISDRDLELFF
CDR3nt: TGTGCCATCAGTGATCGGGATCTAGAACTGTTTTTT

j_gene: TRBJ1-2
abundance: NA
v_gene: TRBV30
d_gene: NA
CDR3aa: CAFLHNLFGGNGYTF
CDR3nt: TGTGCCTTTCTACATAATCTATTCGGGGGGAATGGCTACACCTTC

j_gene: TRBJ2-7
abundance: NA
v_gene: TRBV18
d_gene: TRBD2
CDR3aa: CASSPLAGDDEQYF
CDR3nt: TGTGCCAGCTCACCACTAGCGGGAGACGACGAGCAGTACTTC

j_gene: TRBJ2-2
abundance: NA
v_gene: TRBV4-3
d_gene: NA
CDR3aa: CASSQDRGQEDTGELFF
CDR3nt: TGCGCCAGCAGCCAAGATCGCGGTCAGGAGGACACCGGGGAGCTGTTTTTT

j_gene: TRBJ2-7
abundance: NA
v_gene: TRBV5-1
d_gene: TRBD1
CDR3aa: CASHLGQGSYEQYF
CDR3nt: TGCGCCAGCCACCTTGGACAGGGGTCGTACGAGCAGTACTTC

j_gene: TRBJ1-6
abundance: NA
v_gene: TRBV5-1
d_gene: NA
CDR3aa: CASTWGGKRDNSPLHF
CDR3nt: TGCGCCAGCACCTGGGGGGGGAAGCGGGACAATTCACCCCTCCACTTT

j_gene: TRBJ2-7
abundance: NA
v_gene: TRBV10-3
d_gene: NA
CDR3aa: CATAPGTGTYEQYF
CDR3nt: TGTGCCACCGCTCCGGGGACTGGGACCTACGAGCAGTACTTC

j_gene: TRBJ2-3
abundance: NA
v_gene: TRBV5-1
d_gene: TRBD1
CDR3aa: CASSRDRGGTDTQYF
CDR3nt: TGCGCCAGCAGCCGCGACAGGGGTGGCACAGATACGCAGTATTTT

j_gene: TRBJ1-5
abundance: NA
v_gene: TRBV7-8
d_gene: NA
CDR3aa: CASSLWAVSGQPQHF
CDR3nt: TGTGCCAGCAGCTTGTGGGCAGTGTCCGGTCAGCCCCAGCATTTT